The source of this TCR beta chain is a study of human T cells and chemical hapten exposure. Overall study context: Per-sample TCR yield variability stemmed mainly from small pooled library volume differences.

The sample's time point: patch test 3, about 24 weeks after DPC sensitization. Treatment specified: therapeutic diphenylcyclopropenone sensitization with weekly scalp DPC. Losses at the gene ends were 5 bases for V and 9 bases for J; bases not matched to a gene: 9. CDR1 and CDR2 (germline): MRHNA, SNTAGT. The CDR3 is made up of 13 amino acids. TCRdb reprocessed the RACE reads via MiXCR and lists one record per CDR3 protein. There are about 84,000 distinct CDR3 sequences in the sample; approximately 11% occur only once, and roughly 3.7% lies in the top ten. The source of this sequence is a woman aged 50 to 60 with alopecia areata. Some clones in this sample may be carry-over from other donors' samples. The sequences come from whole blood, collected in connection with sensitization to the hapten diphenylcyclopropenone (DPC). The chain joins TRBV6-4 to TRBJ1-1; TRBD1 matches at 7 bases. CDR3 sequence (DNA): TGTGCCAGCAGTACCGACAGGGAGGGGAAAGCTTTCTTT. As protein: CASSTDREGKAFF.